These 18 T cell receptor beta chains originate from one sample sequenced in a study of blood T cells in healthy people across ages. Using a J-beta primer mix together with a sample-barcoded 5' primer, a second PCR was run for roughly 6 to 12 cycles. TCRdb used MiXCR to reprocess the 5' RACE reads, holding one entry per CDR3 protein. Of around 600,000 distinct CDR3 sequences in the sample, under 55% are singletons; the top ten hold 20% to 25%. Sequencing was carried out using blood. These receptors were obtained from a man aged 80 or over in good health.

The rearrangement joins TRBV10-3 to TRBJ2-3; TRBD2 agrees at 7 bases. Unmatched junction bases numbered 6, after V lost 4 bases and J lost 2 bases. This CDR3 contains 15 residues. From germline, CDR1 is ENHRY and CDR2 SYGVKD. The DNA of the CDR3 is TGTGCCATCAGTGCGGGGGGATCCATCACAGATACGCAGTATTTT. Its translation is CAISAGGSITDTQYF.

Note on this clonotype: The germline gene is not matched at one end of the junction; a read error may be the cause. The chain couples TRBV29-1 to TRBJ2-5, with 12 bases lining up with TRBD2. Germline CDR1 and CDR2: SQVTM and ANQGSEA. CDR3 length equals 14 residues. The chain's CDR3 is CSARLAGEQEAQYF. CDR3 coding DNA: TGCAGCGCAAGACTAGCGGGAGAACAAGAGGCCCAGTACTTC. The variable domain in full, completed from reference TRBV29-1 and TRBJ2-5, reads SAVISQKPSRDICQRGTSLTIQCQVDSQVTMMFWYRQQPGQSLTLIATANQGSEATYESGFVIDKFPISRPNLTFSTLTVSNMSPEDSSIYLCSARLAGEQEAQYFGPGTRLLVL.

The chain is built from TRBV12-3 or TRBV12-4 and TRBJ2-3; the D gene could be TRBD1 or TRBD2 (5 bases each). V dropped 4 bases and J dropped 0 bases, with 11 bases sitting between them. The CDR3 consists of 15 residues. DNA of the CDR3: TGTGCCAGCAGTTATTGGGGGACCAGCACAGATACGCAGTATTTT. Amino acid sequence: CASSYWGTSTDTQYF.

The chain recombines TRBV25-1 with TRBJ1-3, with a tentative D call TRBD1 (5 bases). The CDR3 runs 14 residues. Germline CDR1 reads MGHDK; CDR2 reads SYGVNS. Trimming took 6 bases from V and 0 from J, leaving 9 bases between them. The CDR3 loop is CASRTVLSGNTIYF. The CDR3 nucleotides are TGTGCCAGCAGGACAGTTCTCTCTGGAAACACCATATATTTT.

This clonotype has only a few counts. The V gene is TRBV10-3, the J gene TRBJ1-2; 7 positions agree with TRBD1. Per germline, CDR1 ENHRY and CDR2 SYGVKD. The CDR3 is 15 residues long. V was clipped by 8 bases and J by 6 bases; unmatched bases: 15. The DNA of the CDR3 is TGTGCCATCCAGGGTCTGAGCAGGGGGTCGGATGGCTACACCTTC. Translated: CAIQGLSRGSDGYTF.

The rearrangement links TRBV5-1 to TRBJ2-3; 9 bases are shared with TRBD2. Germline V lookup: CDR1 SGHRS, CDR2 YFSETQ. This CDR3 is 16 amino acids long. Trimming removed 4 bases from V and 3 bases from J; junction bases left unmatched: 9. CDR3 in amino acids: CASSPKLAGGTDTQYF. The CDR3 DNA reads as TGCGCCAGCAGCCCGAAACTAGCGGGCGGGACAGATACGCAGTATTTT.

This chain connects TRBV5-1 to TRBJ2-5; possible D gene TRBD2, 5 bases. Germline V gene data show CDR1 as SGHRS and CDR2 as YFSETQ. Trimming took 0 bases from V and 1 from J, leaving 7 bases between them. CDR3 length: 14 amino acids. The CDR3 DNA reads as TGCGCCAGCAGCTTGGGGCGGGCCCAAGAGACCCAGTACTTC. Its translation: CASSLGRAQETQYF.

The V call is TRBV2, the J call TRBJ2-7; D uncertain. V lost 5 bases and J lost 3, with 11 bases in between. The CDR3 has 13 amino acids. Germline assignment: CDR1 SNHLY and CDR2 FYNNEI. This CDR3 is CASSSFSNYEQYF. DNA of the CDR3: TGTGCCAGCAGTTCTTTCTCTAACTACGAGCAGTACTTC.

This clonotype was seen a few times. The chain links TRBV7-8 to TRBJ2-4; D may be TRBD1 or TRBD2 (5 bases each). The germline V and J ends were trimmed by 2 bases and 0 bases, with 14 bases remaining between them. Germline CDR1 and CDR2: SGHVS and FQNEAQ. The CDR3 consists of 17 residues. CDR3 DNA: TGTGCCAGCAGCTTAAGACGGGACGGTCTAGCCAAAAACATTCAGTACTTC. It specifies CASSLRRDGLAKNIQYF.

This clonotype was counted between two and nine times. CDR3 sequence reads: CSARVGYNEQFF. The CDR3, as DNA: TGCAGTGCTAGAGTTGGCTACAATGAGCAGTTCTTC. The chain couples TRBV20-1 to TRBJ2-1; no clear D gene. V lost 1 base and J 3 bases, leaving 4 bases between the germline ends. The CDR3 runs to 12 residues. In germline, CDR1 is DFQATT, CDR2 SNEGSKA (reference sequence).

This sequence joins TRBV12-3 or TRBV12-4 and TRBJ2-5; 9 bases line up with TRBD1. CDR3 size: 13 residues. The trim removed 5 bases at V and 12 bases at J, leaving 10 bases unmatched. The CDR3 here is CASSPTGGAFKYF. For the CDR3, the DNA is TGTGCCAGCAGTCCCACAGGGGGCGCATTTAAGTACTTC.

V usage is TRBV5-1 and J usage is TRBJ1-5, with D uncertain. Per germline, CDR1 SGHRS and CDR2 YFSETQ. The V and J ends lost 0 bases and 5 bases respectively, with 12 bases between them. The CDR3 is 15 residues long. The CDR3 DNA sequence: TGCGCCAGCAGCTTGGGGCATGGTGGCGATCAGCCCCAGCATTTT. Its translation is CASSLGHGGDQPQHF.

This clonotype came up a few times. The chain recombines TRBV20-1 with TRBJ2-5; the D gene could be TRBD1 or TRBD2 (6 bases each). The V and J ends lost 1 base and 5 bases respectively, with 11 bases between them. The CDR3 consists of 13 residues. Germline CDR1 DFQATT, CDR2 SNEGSKA (reference sequence). In DNA, the CDR3 is TGCAGTGCTAGAGGGAGGGGGGTTGAGACCCAGTACTTC. Protein product: CSARGRGVETQYF.

The chain uses TRBV20-1 and TRBJ2-3, with 8 nucleotides matching TRBD2. This CDR3 region has 18 residues. J gave up 1 base and V 4 bases, and 16 bases lay outside the gene matches. The V gene's germline CDR1 is DFQATT and CDR2 SNEGSKA (reference sequence). CDR3: CSATPLAGGRTGTDTQYF. The CDR3 DNA reads TGCAGTGCTACCCCGCTCGCGGGAGGCCGGACCGGCACAGATACGCAGTATTTT.

The rearrangement joins TRBV9 to TRBJ2-3, with 8 positions matching TRBD2. CDR1 is SGDLS and CDR2 is YYNGEE in the germline V gene. This CDR3 spans 17 amino acids. With 4 bases clipped from V and 4 bases from J, the junction kept 14 bases outside the gene matches. CDR3 region: CASSPHGTSRMPDTQYF. CDR3 sequence (DNA): TGTGCCAGCAGCCCTCATGGGACTAGTCGGATGCCAGATACGCAGTATTTT.

This clonotype came up a few times. The chain is built from TRBV2 and TRBJ2-5; D might be TRBD2 (6 bases). The CDR3 is made up of 13 amino acids. CDR1 SNHLY and CDR2 FYNNEI come from the germline V gene. V shed 4 bases and J shed 5 bases, with 11 bases lying between them. The CDR3 DNA is TGTGCCAGCAGTGTCAATGGGGGGGAGACCCAGTACTTC. Translating it yields CASSVNGGETQYF.

This chain uses TRBV20-1 with TRBJ2-1; 9 bases map to TRBD2. The germline gives CDR1 DFQATT, CDR2 SNEGSKA (reference sequence). The trim removed 5 bases at V and 0 bases at J, leaving 11 bases unmatched. The CDR3 sequence is 17 residues long. CDR3 region: CSAVTGGGGSSYNEQFF. In DNA form, the CDR3 reads TGCAGTGCTGTCACCGGCGGGGGGGGCAGCTCCTACAATGAGCAGTTCTTC.

The J gene is TRBJ2-7, the V gene TRBV29-1, with D perhaps matching TRBD1 (5 bases). Germline CDR1 and CDR2: SQVTM and ANQGSEA. The CDR3 spans 12 residues. Trimming removed 8 bases at V and 0 bases at J, with 11 bases between. CDR3 sequence reads: CSSIGDSYEQYF. The CDR3 nucleotides read TGCAGCTCCATAGGGGACTCCTACGAGCAGTACTTC.